This T cell receptor (beta chain) was sequenced in a study of cytomegalovirus exposure and HLA in healthy donors. The V gene's germline CDR1 is SGDLS and CDR2 YYNGEE. Trimming cost V 2 bases and J 3 bases, with 12 bases left between them. There are 15 residues in the CDR3. The PCR used 60 Vbeta and 13 Jbeta primers. This table comes from immunoSEQ multiplex PCR, and its TCRdb copy is limited to in-frame clones, with some not included. The top ten clones hold 1.2% of a sample with approximately 91,000 clones, 60% to 80% of them seen once. The sample comprised PBMCs. This TCR was recovered from a female donor in good health and CMV-seronegative. The rearrangement joins TRBV9 to TRBJ2-1; the D is unclear. CDR3 sequence: CASSVLGTDYNEQFF. The CDR3 nucleotides are TGTGCCAGCAGCGTCCTAGGCACCGACTACAATGAGCAGTTCTTC.